This T cell receptor (beta chain) was sequenced in a study of a mutant IDH1 vaccine in newly diagnosed glioma. Study information: Vaccination of patients was performed eight times, in weeks 1, 3, 5, 7, 11, 15, 19 and 23. Beginning 4-6 weeks after radiotherapy alone, or with temozolomide cycles, vaccination took place. Study-level points and caveats: The vaccine induced immune responses, and these occurred in roughly 95% of patients. Apparently unrelated to pseudoprogression were changes in the top peripheral T cell clonotypes.

This sample's time point: week 23, last vaccination. It was 300 ug of mutant IDH1 20-mer peptide that made up each vaccine dose, given with topical imiquimod. Points on this clone: Its antigen is not identified.

The CDR3 length is 14 residues. Looked up from germline, CDR1 is LNHNV and CDR2 is YYDKDF (reference sequence). Trimming took off 0 bases at V and 5 bases at J, with 8 bases between the two ends. This table comes from immunoSEQ multiplex PCR, and its TCRdb copy is limited to in-frame clones, with some not included. This table has 25,000 to 35,000 clones, 88% appearing once. The TCR sequence derives from a middle-aged man with glioma. The genes are TRBV15 and TRBJ1-5, with a possible D match to TRBD1 (5 bases). The sample was PBMCs, taken from a glioma patient whose treatment included an IDH1 peptide vaccine. The CDR3 bases are TGTGCCACCAGCAGAGATCAGGGAGATCAGCCCCAGCATTTT. Its translation: CATSRDQGDQPQHF.